This record concerns one T cell receptor (beta chain) sequence. Original methodology: Estimation of nucleated cell counts was performed using reference gene primer amplification. Data came from immunoSEQ multiplex PCR; TCRdb stores just in-frame clones and leaves some out. V and J calls and clone size are those listed in that table; D and trimming were worked out from the DNA. The table has more than 250,000 clones, 80% to 90% seen once. This CDR3 has 15 amino acids. V was cut by 3 bases and J by 2 bases, with 11 bases left in between. Germline V gene sequence: CDR1 GTSNPN, CDR2 SVGIG (reference sequence). The sample belongs to a study of blood T cell repertoires in COVID-19. Residents of over 20 US areas, aged roughly 18 to 90 years, made up the participants. Participants' own reports of clinical history determined their cohort assignment. Resolution of symptoms, clearance, or two negative PCRs was present in recovered Cohort 3 donors.

Sequencing was done on a sample of PBMCs or T cells enriched from blood (not recorded which). V is TRBV30 and J is TRBJ2-6; possibly TRBD1 for D (5 bases). The sequence came from a man aged 25 to 40 who had recovered from COVID-19. The CDR3 DNA reads TGTGCCTGGAGGCTCTGGGGCGCTGGGGCCAACGTCCTGACTTTC. Translation gives CAWRLWGAGANVLTF. The full variable domain, its missing parts supplied by reference TRBV30 and TRBJ2-6, is SQTIHQWPATLVQPVGSPLSLECTVEGTSNPNLYWYRQAAGRGLQLLFYSVGIGQISSEVPQNLSASRPQDRQFILSSKKLLLSDSGFYLCAWRLWGAGANVLTFGAGSRLTVL.